The 12 T cell receptor beta chains in this list originate from one sample, sequenced in a study of blood T cell repertoires in COVID-19. Some clones are missing from TCRdb's copy, which holds only in-frame ones; the method was immunoSEQ multiplex PCR. The table includes 160,000 or so clones, more than 80% detected once. The sequencing sample was made of peripheral blood. The receptors originated from a woman in her forties with acute or convalescent COVID-19.

The CDR3 loop reads CASRTSGTDHEQYF. The CDR3, as DNA: TGTGCCAGTAGAACGTCGGGAACTGATCACGAGCAGTACTTC. The chain recombines TRBV19 with TRBJ2-7; D perhaps matches TRBD2 (5 bases). Trimming took 6 bases from V and 5 from J, leaving 17 bases between them. CDR3 length: 14 residues. Germline V gene data show CDR1 as LNHDA and CDR2 as SQIVND (reference sequence).

The rearrangement uses TRBV19 and TRBJ2-1; 9 nucleotides agree with TRBD2. CDR1 and CDR2 (germline): LNHDA, SQIVND (reference sequence). This CDR3 contains 18 residues. The junction had 10 bases not matched to a gene; V was cut back by 0 bases and J by 4 bases. The DNA for the CDR3 is TGTGCCAGTAGTATAGAGGCACTCGGACTAGCGCAGTACAATGAGCAGTTCTTC. Translating gives CASSIEALGLAQYNEQFF. Complete variable domain (other parts from reference TRBV19 and TRBJ2-1): DGGITQSPKYLFRKEGQNVTLSCEQNLNHDAMYWYRQDPGQGLRLIYYSQIVNDFQKGDIAEGYSVSREKKESFPLTVTSAQKNPTAFYLCASSIEALGLAQYNEQFFGPGTRLTVL.

The rearrangement links TRBV5-1 to TRBJ2-3; 10 bases are shared with TRBD1. This CDR3 has 16 residues. V gave up 4 bases and J gave up 3 bases; unmatched junction bases: 8. In germline, CDR1 is SGHRS, CDR2 YFSETQ. The CDR3 loop is CASSLWTGGVTDTQYF. CDR3 bases: TGCGCCAGCAGCCTATGGACAGGGGGAGTAACAGATACGCAGTATTTT.

The chain has TRBV7-8 and TRBJ2-7, with D tentatively TRBD1 (6 bases). Germline values: CDR1 SGHVS, CDR2 FQNEAQ. Trimming removed 1 base from V and 2 bases from J, with 9 bases in between. The CDR3 spans 14 residues. CDR3 loop: CASSLEQGPYEQYF. The CDR3 DNA reads as TGTGCCAGCAGCTTAGAACAGGGACCCTACGAGCAGTACTTC.

The chain combines TRBV5-4 with TRBJ1-1; 9 positions agree with TRBD1. Germline V lookup: CDR1 SGHNT, CDR2 YYREEE (reference sequence). With 2 bases clipped from V and 1 base from J, the junction kept 3 bases outside the gene matches. The CDR3 has 15 residues. CDR3 loop: CASSFPGQGNTEAFF. In DNA, the CDR3 is TGTGCCAGCAGCTTTCCGGGACAGGGGAACACTGAAGCTTTCTTT.

This CDR3 reads CASIKGQGMTFF. CDR3 in DNA: TGTGCCAGCATAAAGGGACAGGGGATGACTTTCTTT. This sequence joins TRBV12-1 and TRBJ1-1; the table's D call, TRBD1, has no DNA check behind it. TRBV12-1 is tagged as a pseudogene. This CDR3 has 12 residues.

The chain combines TRBV19 with TRBJ2-7; 8 bases match TRBD1. V gave up 8 bases and J gave up 5 bases; unmatched junction bases: 8. The germline V gene encodes CDR1 LNHDA and CDR2 SQIVND (reference sequence). The CDR3 runs 13 residues. The CDR3: CASRDRIVHEQYF. In DNA form, the CDR3 reads TGTGCCAGTCGGGACAGGATTGTCCACGAGCAGTACTTC.

The chain couples TRBV5-4 to TRBJ1-1; D is undetermined. Germline V gene lookup returns CDR1 SGHNT and CDR2 YYREEE (reference sequence). This CDR3 has 16 amino acids. Trimming removed 0 bases from V and 0 bases from J, with 12 bases in between. The DNA for the CDR3 is TGTGCCAGCAGCTTGGGGGCCCCTTTAATGAACACTGAAGCTTTCTTT. Its translation is CASSLGAPLMNTEAFF.

The chain couples TRBV10-1 to TRBJ2-2; possible D gene TRBD1, 6 bases. Trimming stripped 6 bases from V and 2 bases from J, with 10 bases between. Germline CDR1 WNHNN, CDR2 SYGVQD (reference sequence). The CDR3 loop spans 14 amino acids. In DNA form, the CDR3 reads TGCGCCAGCAGCAGGGGATCTAACACCGGGGAGCTGTTTTTT. Translation gives CASSRGSNTGELFF.

This sequence joins TRBV30 and TRBJ2-7; tentatively, D is TRBD1 (6 bases). This CDR3 comprises 14 residues. The V and J ends lost 5 bases and 3 bases respectively, with 17 bases between them. The germline V gene has CDR1 GTSNPN and CDR2 SVGIG (reference sequence). In DNA form, the CDR3 reads TGTGCCTGGGGAAGGACAGCAACCTACTACGAGCAGTACTTC. It codes for CAWGRTATYYEQYF. Using reference TRBV30 and TRBJ2-7 for the parts outside the CDR3, the full variable domain is SQTIHQWPATLVQPVGSPLSLECTVEGTSNPNLYWYRQAAGRGLQLLFYSVGIGQISSEVPQNLSASRPQDRQFILSSKKLLLSDSGFYLCAWGRTATYYEQYFGPGTRLTVT.

The chain is built from TRBV6-5 and TRBJ2-2; D is perhaps TRBD2 (6 bases). Germline V gene lookup returns CDR1 MNHEY and CDR2 SVGAGI. This CDR3 is 15 amino acids long. Deletions cut 2 bases from V and 7 bases from J, with 14 bases between. CDR3 sequence reads: CASSYRVAADGELFF. The DNA for the CDR3 is TGTGCCAGCAGTTACAGGGTAGCGGCTGACGGGGAGCTGTTTTTT.

This chain connects TRBV25-1 to TRBJ2-3, with D perhaps matching TRBD2 (6 bases). V lost 4 bases and J 6 bases, leaving 11 bases between the germline ends. The CDR3 contains 13 residues. Germline V CDR1 and CDR2: MGHDK, SYGVNS. The CDR3: CASSGGLWDTQYF. As DNA, the CDR3 is TGTGCCAGCAGTGGGGGACTTTGGGATACGCAGTATTTT. The full variable domain, rest sourced from reference TRBV25-1 and TRBJ2-3, is EADIYQTPRYLVIGTGKKITLECSQTMGHDKMYWYQQDPGMELHLIHYSYGVNSTEKGDLSSESTVSRIRTEHFPLTLESARPSHTSQYLCASSGGLWDTQYFGPGTRLTVL.